The 4 T cell receptor beta chains below come from one sample, sequenced in a study of identical twins. MiXCR, applied by TCRdb to the 5' RACE reads, yields one record per CDR3 protein. The repertoire holds some 790,000 distinct CDR3 sequences, with 15% to 20% as singletons. These records were also assigned to another study, of T cells expressing NK-cell markers.

The sample taken for sequencing was PBMCs. The receptors originated from a woman under 30 in good health.

This chain links TRBV10-3 with TRBJ2-1, with 7 positions matching TRBD1. CDR1 is ENHRY, CDR2 SYGVKD, per germline. The CDR3 totals 15 residues. Germline trimming cut 11 bases from V and 0 bases from J; bases unmatched to any gene: 10. The CDR3 DNA sequence: TGTGCCTCGTCGACACAGGGGAGCTCCTACAATGAGCAGTTCTTC. Translation gives CASSTQGSSYNEQFF.

This rearrangement joins TRBV4-3 to TRBJ2-1; 13 positions agree with TRBD2. CDR1 and CDR2 from the germline V gene are LGHNA and YSLEER. The CDR3 consists of 17 residues. Trimming removed 1 base from V and 8 bases from J; junction bases left unmatched: 8. CDR3 in amino acids: CASSQGWTSGSSDEQFF. The CDR3 DNA sequence: TGCGCCAGCAGCCAAGGTTGGACTAGCGGGAGTAGCGATGAGCAGTTCTTC.

This clonotype has just a few counts. The chain combines TRBV7-2 with TRBJ1-1; the D is unclear. Germline V gene data show CDR1 as SGHTA and CDR2 as FQGNSA. The CDR3 has 15 residues. The V end was cut by 4 bases, the J end by 6 bases, with 18 bases between. The DNA of the CDR3 is TGTGCCAGCAGCTCCGTGACGAGAGGGTTGGCTGAAGCTTTCTTT. Amino acid sequence: CASSSVTRGLAEAFF.

This clonotype came up a few times. This rearrangement joins TRBV9 to TRBJ2-5, with D possibly TRBD2 on 5 matching bases. The CDR3 sequence is 14 residues long. Germline V gene sequence: CDR1 SGDLS, CDR2 YYNGEE. The ends were cut back, 4 bases at V and 2 bases at J, with 12 bases in the middle. The CDR3 spells CASSPPDSQETQYF. Here the CDR3 DNA reads TGTGCCAGCAGCCCACCGGACTCACAAGAGACCCAGTACTTC.